A single T cell receptor beta chain is shown here with its context. Its cognate antigen is unknown. These data originate in a study of Ad26.COV2.S vaccination and SARS-CoV-2 variants. Study overall: Intramuscular Ad26.COV2.S doses were given once or twice, 56 days apart. Whole-study results and caveats: Estimates derived from TCR breadth and depth analyses may have underestimated total T cell responses.

Treatment denoted: about 20 received Ad26.COV2.S at low or high dose, single or two shots; a few received placebo; per-sample allocation not given. Sampling happened 63 days after the first vaccine or placebo injection. Method: immunoSEQ multiplex PCR; TCRdb's copy keeps in-frame clones and lacks some. Counted here are roughly 300,000 clones, 88% occurring once; the ten biggest clones make up around 6.1%. This material consisted of peripheral blood, taken in a trial of Ad26.COV2.S vaccine versus placebo. The receptor comes from a person aged 18-60 years who received the Ad26.COV2.S COVID-19 vaccine or a placebo.

The CDR3 protein is CASSFGVQETQYF. DNA for the CDR3: TGTGCCAGCAGCTTCGGCGTCCAAGAGACCCAGTACTTC. The chain has TRBV7-9 and TRBJ2-5; D is uncertain. The CDR3 runs 13 residues. Deletions cut 3 bases from V and 1 base from J, with 6 bases between. CDR1 SEHNR and CDR2 FQNEAQ come from the germline V gene (reference sequence).